This TCR beta chain was captured by sequencing in a study of response to subunit inactivated influenza vaccine. Study observations and caveats: Authors proposed each seasonal influenza vaccination draws in few new T cells.

TCRdb independently ran MiXCR on the RT-PCR reads; one entry per CDR3 protein. This table holds about 520,000 distinct CDR3 sequences, less than 30% found once. Trimming left V 8 bases short and J 7 bases short, with 15 bases between. This CDR3 is 13 amino acids long. Germline lookup yields CDR1 MNHNS and CDR2 SASEGT. In its sample, this clonotype was seen many times. Its antigen is undetermined. The rearrangement links TRBV6-1 to TRBJ2-1; D remains ambiguous. The source of this sequence is a man aged 50-59 years who received an inactivated influenza vaccine. Material: CD4+ T cells sorted from PBMCs, obtained 4 to 6 days after vaccination. For the CDR3, the DNA is TGTGCCAGCCCTCGCGACTTGGGGAATGAGCAGTTCTTC. Encoded protein: CASPRDLGNEQFF.